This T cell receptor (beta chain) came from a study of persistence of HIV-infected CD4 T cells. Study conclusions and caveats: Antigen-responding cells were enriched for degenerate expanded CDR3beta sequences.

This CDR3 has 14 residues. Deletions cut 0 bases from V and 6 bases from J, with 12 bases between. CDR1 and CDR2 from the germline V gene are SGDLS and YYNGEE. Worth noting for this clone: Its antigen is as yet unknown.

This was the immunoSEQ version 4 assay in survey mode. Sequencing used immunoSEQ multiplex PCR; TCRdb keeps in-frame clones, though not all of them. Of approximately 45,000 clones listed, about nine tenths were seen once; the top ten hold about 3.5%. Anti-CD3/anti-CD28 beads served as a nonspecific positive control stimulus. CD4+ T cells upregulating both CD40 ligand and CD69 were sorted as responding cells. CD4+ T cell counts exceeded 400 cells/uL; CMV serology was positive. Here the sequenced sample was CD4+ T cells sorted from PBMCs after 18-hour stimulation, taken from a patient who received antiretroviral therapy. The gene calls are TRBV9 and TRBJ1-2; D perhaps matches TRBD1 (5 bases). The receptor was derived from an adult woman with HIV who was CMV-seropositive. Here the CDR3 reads CASSVDSQGDGYTF. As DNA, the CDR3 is TGTGCCAGCAGCGTAGACAGCCAGGGAGATGGCTACACCTTC.